Reported below is one TCR beta chain. The target of this receptor is not known. Base qualities are missing; no much larger clone stands one base away. This specimen comes from a study of shared clonotypes between healthy human individuals (dated by TCRdb to the early 2020s). For the study in its entirety: The cohort comprised a couple of women and three men aged 18 to 49 years. For each donor, three plates each were used for CD4 naive and CD4 memory, two plates were used for CD8 naive, and one plate was used for CD8 memory. Blood TCR repertoires of five healthy adults were deeply sequenced to estimate repertoire size and the extent of clonotype sharing between individuals. To increase sequencing depth and limit assay-specific biases, TCR repertoire library preparation and sequencing were carried out by different laboratories using diverse techniques. Leukapheresis yielded between about 0.9 and 10 billion PBMCs per donor. What the work shows at the level of the full study, not this receptor alone: Pairwise subsampling indicated that sequencing depth was expected to affect the degree of clonotype sharing among donors. Larger estimated clonotype richness was generally found for naive subsets than for memory subsets. Even with the large sequencing depth, rarefaction of the sorted-subset datasets indicated that sequencing was incomplete. Higher generation probabilities were observed for clonotypes shared by all four sorted-subset donors than for non-shared clonotypes. Because the study included only a small number of donors, the genetic and exposure-history diversity represented was limited. Only blood was sampled, and tissue TCR repertoires likely differ from those in blood. About 4.5% of naive CD4, 3.5% of naive CD8, approximately 2% of memory CD4, and 0.4% of memory CD8 clonotypes were shared across several donors.

The germline V gene yields SGHDT for CDR1 and YYEEEE for CDR2. After removal of 0 bases from V and 3 bases from J, the junction retains 9 bases not matched to a gene. Inclusive of the bounding cysteine and phenylalanine, the CDR3 is 18 residues long. The read is trimmed to its CDR3 DNA, 54 bases read in frame from base 1. Using the deep immunoSEQ assay, multiplex PCR amplified TCR CDR3 regions from genomic DNA. For each cell subset, the extracted genomic DNA was distributed evenly across all wells of several immunoSEQ 96-well plates, and each plate served as one replicate. For sorted subsets, each replicate PCR was loaded with roughly 0.2 ug genomic DNA, equivalent to 30,000 or so T cell genomes. Purified libraries were measured with a Qubit 3.0 fluorometer, size-checked on a Bioanalyzer 2100, and measured again with the KAPA Library Quantification kit. Each immunoSEQ 96-well plate was sequenced on its own single-read 150-cycle Illumina NextSeq 550 flow cell. Per the authors' processing: Because the immunoSEQ output included only junctional sequences and no quality scores, the filtering could not be the same as the filtering used for full-length reads. Sequences were annotated with PyIR, a Python wrapper for IgBLAST v1.9, using IMGT germline references to assign V/J genes and CDR3. Any read was removed if the V/J assignment was weak (E-value above 1e-6), the CDR3 was missing, or the read contained stop codons, out-of-frame junctions, or ambiguous translated residues. A V3J clonotype was defined by an identical inferred V gene, J gene, and CDR3 amino acid sequence. Percentage overlap between repertoires was computed as shared unique clonotypes divided by the size of the smaller repertoire. Three approaches were used to assess repertoire richness: RTK rarefaction, the Chao1 estimator, and Recon v2.1 estimates of unobserved clonotypes. Generation probabilities for all TCRbeta clonotypes obtained by the gDNA method from a handful of donors were computed using OLGA. Imported from immuneACCESS, the table was reduced by TCRdb to in-frame sequences with V and J called. These copies leave out some clones; in studies compared against another copy, an unresolved V gene accounts for under half, and the cause of the remainder is not known. That table supplies the V and J calls and clone size; D and trimming were determined from the DNA. The sample table contains hundreds of thousands of clones; only one count was recorded for approximately 96% of them. Of the sample, about 0.11% is held by the ten largest clones.

CD8 naive samples were CD45RO-negative cells positively selected for CCR7, giving a CD45RA+CCR7+ population that excluded TemRA cells. Healthy HIV-negative adults with no recently reported acute infections or vaccinations were included as donors. Only Caucasian adults living in Nashville, Tennessee, USA were represented among the donors. Blood was collected by leukapheresis, and PBMCs were isolated by Ficoll-Histopaque density gradient centrifugation and then cryopreserved in liquid nitrogen vapor phase. Purity and quantity of every magnetically sorted T cell population were checked by analytical flow cytometry. From each sorted fraction, genomic DNA was isolated and quantified by UV absorbance on a Nanodrop 2000c.

The rearranged segments are TRBV5-6 and TRBJ2-2, with 9 middle bases fitting TRBD2. What was sequenced was naive CD8+ T cells sorted from blood. The cell subset or site label, as the study defines it: CD45RA+CCR7+. The source of this sequence is a woman aged 25 to 45 in good health. The CDR3 has the sequence CASSLGLSSGRYTGELFF. The DNA sequence follows: TGTGCCAGCAGCTTGGGTTTAAGTAGCGGGAGATACACCGGGGAGCTGTTTTTT.